Below are 19 T cell receptor beta chains sequenced from a single sample in a study of cytomegalovirus exposure and HLA in healthy donors. Sequenced by immunoSEQ multiplex PCR; TCRdb stores in-frame clones only, minus some. Here the sample spans tens of thousands of clones, 90% to 95% being singletons. What was sequenced was PBMCs. All receptors derive from a woman under 30 in good health and CMV-seropositive.

The chain has TRBV5-6 and TRBJ2-1; TRBD1 agrees at 7 bases. Germline loops: CDR1 SGHDT, CDR2 YYEEEE. J lost 6 bases, V lost 6 bases, and 6 bases had no gene match. The CDR3 is 13 residues long. The CDR3 DNA reads as TGTGCCAGCACCCTGACAGGGCTCAATGAGCAGTTCTTC. It encodes CASTLTGLNEQFF.

The chain recombines TRBV30 with TRBJ1-3; D uncertain. V lost 2 bases to trimming and J lost 4 bases, with 9 bases between them. CDR1 is GTSNPN, CDR2 SVGIG, per germline (reference sequence). This CDR3 has 13 residues. CDR3: CAWSPSLGNTIYF. The CDR3 DNA sequence: TGTGCCTGGAGTCCTTCGTTGGGAAACACCATATATTTT.

The chain joins TRBV7-2 to TRBJ1-5; 8 nucleotides match TRBD1. The V and J ends lost 1 base and 7 bases, in that order; junction bases with no gene match: 6. Germline values: CDR1 SGHTA, CDR2 FQGNSA. This CDR3 is 15 amino acids long. The CDR3 DNA reads as TGTGCCAGCAGCTTAGACAGGGGGATGGGGCAGCCCCAGCATTTT. This encodes CASSLDRGMGQPQHF.

The chain recombines TRBV7-2 with TRBJ1-1, with D possibly TRBD1 on 5 matching bases. The CDR3 runs 16 residues. Trimming removed 0 bases from V and 2 bases from J, with 13 bases in between. The germline CDR1 and CDR2 sequences are SGHTA and FQGNSA. CDR3 DNA: TGTGCCAGCAGCTTAGCGCTTGGGCAGGGAAACACTGAAGCTTTCTTT. This sequence encodes CASSLALGQGNTEAFF.

This clone was detected a few times. The chain uses TRBV7-7 and TRBJ2-7, with D possibly TRBD1 on 8 matching bases. Germline V gene sequence: CDR1 SSHAT, CDR2 FNYEAQ (reference sequence). Between the trimmed V and J ends, which lost 1 base and 6 bases, there was a span of 10 bases. The CDR3 is made up of 13 amino acids. CDR3 DNA: TGTGCCAGCAGCTTAGACAGGGGGGGCGAGCAGTACTTC. Translating it yields CASSLDRGGEQYF.

This sequence joins TRBV21-1 and TRBJ1-5. TRBV21-1 is noted as a pseudogene. This CDR3 has 14 residues. DNA of the CDR3: TGTGCCAGCAGCGGACGGGGGTCGGGACAGCCCCAGCATTTT. It is translated as CASSGRGSGQPQHF.

The chain employs TRBV7-9 and TRBJ1-4; 9 nucleotides align to TRBD1. J gave up 8 bases and V 5 bases, and 3 bases lay outside the gene matches. The CDR3 extends over 13 amino acids. Germline CDR1 SEHNR, CDR2 FQNEAQ (reference sequence). As DNA, the CDR3 is TGTGCCAGCAGCCCGGGGACAGGGGAAAAACTGTTTTTT. It specifies CASSPGTGEKLFF.

The V gene is TRBV30, the J gene TRBJ2-5; 8 positions match TRBD1. Losses at the gene ends were 2 bases for V and 7 bases for J; bases not matched to a gene: 6. Germline V gene lookup returns CDR1 GTSNPN and CDR2 SVGIG (reference sequence). CDR3 length: 13 amino acids. CDR3 nucleotide sequence: TGTGCCTGGAGTTCGACAGGGGCCGGGACCCAGTACTTC. This codes for CAWSSTGAGTQYF.

This sequence joins TRBV4-2 and TRBJ1-1; possible D gene TRBD1, 5 bases. V was pared by 1 base and J by 4 bases, with 19 bases between. The germline gives CDR1 LGHNA, CDR2 YNFKEQ. The CDR3 is 17 residues long. Here the CDR3 reads CASSQGLSGTGGTEAFF. CDR3 DNA: TGTGCCAGCAGCCAAGGGCTTTCGGGGACGGGGGGCACTGAAGCTTTCTTT.

The chain uses TRBV4-1 and TRBJ2-2; TRBD2 agrees at 7 bases. V was clipped by 0 bases and J by 6 bases; unmatched bases: 10. The V gene's germline CDR1 is MGHRA and CDR2 YSYEKL. CDR3 length equals 17 residues. CDR3 amino acids: CASSQERGVGAAGELFF. In DNA, the CDR3 is TGCGCCAGCAGCCAAGAACGGGGGGTGGGAGCGGCCGGGGAGCTGTTTTTT.

This chain connects TRBV7-8 to TRBJ1-5; tentative D call: TRBD1 (5 bases). Trimming stripped 1 base from V and 2 bases from J, with 15 bases between. This CDR3 has 17 amino acids. Germline-derived CDR1 and CDR2 are SGHVS and FQNEAQ. CDR3 in amino acids: CASSLDGWGGGNQPQHF. The CDR3 region has the DNA TGTGCCAGCAGCTTAGATGGGTGGGGCGGTGGCAATCAGCCCCAGCATTTT.

CDR3 nucleotides: TGCAGCGTTGGACAGGGGCGTAACACTGAAGCTTTCTTT. Translating gives CSVGQGRNTEAFF. J is TRBJ1-1 and V is TRBV29-1; 8 positions agree with TRBD1. The trim removed 4 bases at V and 2 bases at J, leaving 3 bases unmatched. This CDR3 is built from 13 residues. Germline V gene sequence: CDR1 SQVTM, CDR2 ANQGSEA. Filled out from reference TRBV29-1 and TRBJ1-1, the complete variable domain reads SAVISQKPSRDICQRGTSLTIQCQVDSQVTMMFWYRQQPGQSLTLIATANQGSEATYESGFVIDKFPISRPNLTFSTLTVSNMSPEDSSIYLCSVGQGRNTEAFFGQGTRLTVV.

The CDR3 here is CAWSVRGKGQGVNTEAFF. The CDR3 DNA follows: TGTGCCTGGAGTGTACGGGGGAAGGGGCAGGGGGTGAACACTGAAGCTTTCTTT. The V and J genes are TRBV30 and TRBJ1-1; TRBD1 aligns across 7 bases. Germline V gene data show CDR1 as GTSNPN and CDR2 as SVGIG (reference sequence). V trimming: 0 bases; J trimming: 0 bases; junction bases outside the gene matches: 13. The CDR3 extends over 18 amino acids.

J is TRBJ2-1 and V is TRBV7-2, with D perhaps matching TRBD2 (6 bases). CDR3 length: 14 amino acids. The V gene lost 7 bases and the J gene lost 7 bases, with 17 bases spanning the gap. From germline, CDR1 is SGHTA and CDR2 FQGNSA. CDR3: CASTPEWGDNEQFF. The DNA for the CDR3 is TGTGCCAGCACCCCAGAGTGGGGGGATAATGAGCAGTTCTTC.

The chain employs TRBV4-1 and TRBJ2-4, with 7 bases identical to TRBD2. Germline V gives CDR1 MGHRA, CDR2 YSYEKL. V shed 3 bases and J 0 bases; nucleotides not matched to a gene: 11. The length of the CDR3 is 18 residues. Written as DNA, the CDR3 is TGCGCCAGCAGCCACCCCCTTTGGGGAGGGGCAGCCAAAAACATTCAGTACTTC. Amino acids: CASSHPLWGGAAKNIQYF.

This chain joins TRBV13 and TRBJ2-7, with D perhaps matching TRBD1 (5 bases). Germline CDR1 PRHDT, CDR2 FYEKMQ (reference sequence). This CDR3 is built from 11 residues. Trimming left V 5 bases short and J 7 bases short, with 9 bases between. CDR3 loop: CASSTGREQYF. CDR3 bases: TGTGCCAGCAGCACAGGACGTGAGCAGTACTTC.

The rearrangement joins TRBV6-5 to TRBJ1-2; 8 bases are shared with TRBD1. After removal of 6 bases from V and 4 bases from J, the junction contained 7 bases not matched to a gene. This CDR3 comprises 14 residues. Germline CDR1 and CDR2: MNHEY and SVGAGI. The CDR3 DNA sequence: TGTGCCAGCAGAGACAGGGGAAACGGCTATGGCTACACCTTC. It translates to CASRDRGNGYGYTF.

This chain connects TRBV9 to TRBJ2-2; maybe TRBD2 (6 bases). V shed 1 base and J shed 2 bases, with 9 bases lying between them. Germline assignment: CDR1 SGDLS and CDR2 YYNGEE. The CDR3 is 15 amino acids. In DNA, the CDR3 is TGTGCCAGCAGCGTAACGGGGGTCAACACCGGGGAGCTGTTTTTT. Translating it yields CASSVTGVNTGELFF.

V and J are TRBV13 and TRBJ2-5, with D possibly being TRBD2 (5 bases). The germline CDR1 and CDR2 sequences are PRHDT and FYEKMQ (reference sequence). This CDR3 is 13 amino acids long. V dropped 4 bases and J dropped 4 bases, with 10 bases sitting between them. This CDR3 reads CASSSLVGETQYF. As DNA, the CDR3 is TGTGCCAGCAGCTCACTAGTCGGAGAGACCCAGTACTTC.